These 20 T cell receptor beta chains originate from one sample sequenced in a study of T cell clonality in common variable immunodeficiency (dated by TCRdb to between 2015 and 2016). Library preparation employed the immunoSEQ multiplex PCR assay. In TCRdb, the immuneACCESS table is reduced to in-frame sequences with V and J assigned. These tables do not hold every clone; where another copy was compared, an unresolved V gene accounts for under half, and the others remain unexplained. This sample is represented by around 52,000 clones, with no singletons among them. The ten largest clones capture 5.4% of the sample. The sample consisted of peripheral blood mononuclear cells. All receptors come from a person between 18 and 75 years old in good health.

In this sample, this clone turned up a few times. The read falls 3 residues short of the CDR3 end, and the missing part is taken from the germline J gene. The same CDR3 is also encoded by other DNA sequences in this sample. The chain combines TRBV18 with TRBJ2-5; weak D call: TRBD1 (5 bases). V was cut by 3 bases and J by 5 bases, with 10 bases left in between. CDR3 size: 13 residues. Germline V lookup: CDR1 KGHSH, CDR2 LQKENI. CDR3 DNA (partial): TGTGCCAGCTCACCCGGCCAGGGTGAGACC. Translation gives CASSPGQGET. The entire CDR3 is CASSPGQGETQYF.

This clone occurred many times. From the germline J gene comes the end of the CDR3, since the read stops 3 residues before it. The gene calls are TRBV28 and TRBJ2-7; TRBD1 aligns across 7 bases. Germline-derived CDR1 and CDR2 are MDHEN and SYDVKM. The J segment lost 0 bases and the V segment lost 5 bases, leaving 13 bases of the junction unmatched. The CDR3 extends over 17 amino acids. The DNA read from the CDR3 is TGTGCCAGCAGTCCAAACCCCGGACAGGCCCACTCCTACGAG. Protein product: CASSPNPGQAHSYE. The CDR3 reads in full as CASSPNPGQAHSYEQYF.

The sample holds many counts of this clone. With the read ending 3 residues before the CDR3 end, the germline J gene is used to fill in that end. J is TRBJ1-3 and V is TRBV7-2; the D gene is possibly TRBD1 (6 bases). The V end was cut by 0 bases, the J end by 2 bases, with 8 bases between. This CDR3 spans 15 amino acids. The germline V gene has CDR1 SGHTA and CDR2 FQGNSA. CDR3: CASSLAGAAGNTIYF. The DNA read from the CDR3 is TGTGCCAGCAGCTTAGCGGGGGCAGCTGGAAACACC.

This clone was seen repeatedly, ten times or more. The read falls 3 residues short of the CDR3 end, and the missing part is taken from the germline J gene. V is TRBV19 and J is TRBJ1-2; 8 bases line up with TRBD1. In germline, CDR1 is LNHDA, CDR2 SQIVND (reference sequence). Losses at the gene ends were 5 bases for V and 1 base for J; bases not matched to a gene: 9. This CDR3 has 16 residues. CDR3 amino acids: CASSLVQGDYNYGYTF. CDR3 bases read: TGTGCCAGTAGTCTTGTACAGGGGGATTATAACTATGGC. Complete variable domain (other parts from reference TRBV19 and TRBJ1-2): DGGITQSPKYLFRKEGQNVTLSCEQNLNHDAMYWYRQDPGQGLRLIYYSQIVNDFQKGDIAEGYSVSREKKESFPLTVTSAQKNPTAFYLCASSLVQGDYNYGYTFGSGTRLTVV.

In its sample, this clone was seen a few times. The read terminates 3 residues before the CDR3 end, so the remaining end is supplied by the germline J gene. The chain links TRBV2 to TRBJ2-1; 7 bases agree with TRBD2. Trimming at V came to 6 bases and at J to 5 bases, leaving 4 bases not matched to a gene. Germline V lookup: CDR1 SNHLY, CDR2 FYNNEI. There are 13 residues in the CDR3. The CDR3 sequence: CASSSRGDNEQFF. The sequenced CDR3 bases are TGTGCCAGCAGCAGCCGGGGGGACAATGAG.

This clone was observed at least ten times. The sequenced CDR3 bases are TGTGCCAGTAGTAGGCTTGCGGGAACCAGCACAGATACG. This sequence encodes CASSRLAGTSTDT. The full CDR3 reads CASSRLAGTSTDTQYF. The chain couples TRBV19 to TRBJ2-3, with D tentatively TRBD2 (6 bases). The read is 3 residues too short to cover the CDR3 end, so that end is filled in from the germline J gene. This CDR3 has 16 amino acids. CDR1 and CDR2 (germline): LNHDA, SQIVND (reference sequence). Between the trimmed V and J ends, which lost 4 bases and 0 bases, there was a span of 14 bases.

This clone was picked up many times. The read halts 3 residues ahead of the CDR3 end, with the missing end drawn from the germline J gene. The rearrangement joins TRBV5-1 to TRBJ2-1; TRBD1 matches 7 bases. CDR1 and CDR2 (germline): SGHRS, YFSETQ. J lost 2 bases, V lost 5 bases, and 4 bases had no gene match. This CDR3 has 14 residues. The CDR3 loop reads CASSRDRAYNEQFF. The sequenced CDR3 bases are TGCGCCAGCAGTCGAGACAGGGCCTACAATGAG.

This clone was counted ten times or more. The read stops 3 residues short of the end of the CDR3; the missing end is completed from the germline J gene. The J gene is TRBJ1-1, the V gene TRBV30, with D perhaps matching TRBD1 (5 bases). Deletions cut 0 bases from V and 4 bases from J, with 9 bases between. Looked up from germline, CDR1 is GTSNPN and CDR2 is SVGIG (reference sequence). The CDR3 has 13 residues. This CDR3 is CAWSVSGGTEAFF. The covered CDR3 bases are TGTGCCTGGAGTGTCTCGGGGGGCACTGAA.

The sample holds many counts of this clone. Incomplete CDR3 DNA: TGTGCCACCAGCAGAGATTTAGCGGAAACCGCCTACCCGCCGCAGGAGACC. Translated: CATSRDLAETAYPPQET. The CDR3 in full is CATSRDLAETAYPPQETQYF. V gene TRBV15 combines with J gene TRBJ2-5; D is perhaps TRBD2 (6 bases). The read stops 3 residues short of the end of the CDR3; the missing end is completed from the germline J gene. This CDR3 region has 20 residues. V lost 0 bases and J 5 bases, leaving 28 bases between the germline ends. Germline CDR1 LNHNV, CDR2 YYDKDF (reference sequence). Together with reference TRBV15 and TRBJ2-5, the CDR3 gives the full variable domain: DAMVIQNPRYQVTQFGKPVTLSCSQTLNHNVMYWYQQKSSQAPKLLFHYYDKDFNNEADTPDNFQSRRPNTSFCFLDIRSPGLGDTAMYLCATSRDLAETAYPPQETQYFGPGTRLLVL.

The sample holds many counts of this clone. The observed sequence ends 3 residues before the CDR3 terminus, with the missing tail filled in from the germline J gene. The rearrangement joins TRBV5-6 to TRBJ2-1; a possible D gene is TRBD1 (6 bases). Trimming left V 4 bases short and J 9 bases short, with 14 bases between. The CDR3 spans 13 residues. From germline, CDR1 is SGHDT and CDR2 YYEEEE. The sequenced part of the CDR3 DNA is TGTGCCAGCAGCCCGGAACGAGGGGGTGAG. Its protein is CASSPERGGE. The complete CDR3 protein is CASSPERGGEQFF.

This clone was counted ten times or more. The read ends 3 residues early relative to the CDR3; the germline J gene fills the gap. This chain uses TRBV5-1 with TRBJ2-1; D gene unclear. V lost 0 bases and J lost 4, with 5 bases in between. Germline CDR1 reads SGHRS; CDR2 reads YFSETQ. There are 13 residues in the CDR3. The sequenced part of the CDR3 DNA is TGCGCCAGCAGCTTGGGTGCGTACAATGAG. It codes for CASSLGAYNE. The full CDR3 protein is CASSLGAYNEQFF.

This clone appeared many times. The read terminates 3 residues ahead of where the CDR3 ends, so the germline J gene completes it. The V call is TRBV7-6, the J call TRBJ1-2; 9 nucleotides align to TRBD1. V dropped 5 bases and J dropped 6; count of bases not matched to a gene: 4. In germline, CDR1 is SGHVS, CDR2 FNYEAQ. The CDR3 runs 13 residues. This CDR3 reads CASSKDRGNGYTF. The CDR3 bases that were read are TGTGCCAGCAGCAAGGACAGGGGAAATGGC.

This clone was counted at least ten times. The CDR3 is cut off 3 residues early in the read; its end comes from the germline J gene. The gene calls are TRBV20-1 and TRBJ2-7; possible D gene TRBD1, 6 bases. V lost 4 bases to trimming and J lost 3 bases, with 10 bases between them. Germline V gene lookup returns CDR1 DFQATT and CDR2 SNEGSKA (reference sequence). This CDR3 spans 12 amino acids. CDR3 DNA (partial): TGCAGTGCTACAACAGGGTACTACGAG. Protein: CSATTGYYE. The CDR3 as a whole reads CSATTGYYEQYF.

This clone was picked up many times. The CDR3: CASQQETYQPQHF. Incomplete CDR3 DNA: TGTGCCAGCCAACAGGAGACCTATCAGCCC. The chain couples TRBV6-2 or TRBV6-3 to TRBJ1-5, with D tentatively TRBD1 (5 bases). Read sequence stops 3 residues before the CDR3 end, and the germline J gene provides the missing end. The CDR3 totals 13 residues. Trimming stripped 8 bases from V and 5 bases from J, with 13 bases between. Germline CDR1 and CDR2: MNHEY and SVGEGT.

In its sample, this clone was seen many times. CDR3 DNA (partial): TGCGCCAGCAGCGCGGACAGGTCTGGAAACACC. The encoded protein is CASSADRSGNT. The CDR3, in full, reads CASSADRSGNTIYF. The chain couples TRBV5-1 to TRBJ1-3; TRBD1 matches at 7 bases. The read gets to within 3 residues of the CDR3 end, and the germline J gene fills in the rest. V was pared by 4 bases and J by 1 base, with 2 bases of the junction left unmatched. CDR1 SGHRS and CDR2 YFSETQ come from the germline V gene. This CDR3 region has 14 residues.

This clone has a count of ten or more. The read ends 3 residues shy of where the CDR3 ends; the end is completed using the germline J gene. The chain carries TRBV18 and TRBJ1-4; D might be TRBD1 (6 bases). The CDR3 spans 14 residues. The V end was cut by 5 bases, the J end by 5 bases, with 12 bases between. Germline assignment: CDR1 KGHSH and CDR2 LQKENI. The chain's CDR3 is CASSIAGVNEKLFF. The sequenced part of the CDR3 DNA is TGTGCCAGCTCAATCGCAGGGGTGAATGAAAAA.

There are many counts of this clone. The sequenced fragment ends 3 residues before the CDR3 boundary, so the rest is inferred from the germline J gene. The chain joins TRBV28 to TRBJ2-1; the D is unclear. The germline V gene encodes CDR1 MDHEN and CDR2 SYDVKM. CDR3 length: 11 residues. V lost 3 bases and J 9 bases, leaving 6 bases between the germline ends. Here the CDR3 reads CASSFNVEQFF. CDR3 DNA, as far as it was read: TGTGCCAGCAGTTTTAATGTTGAG.

This clone is labeled as medium-sized. Sequencing ends 3 residues short of the CDR3 end; the germline J gene provides the rest. V usage is TRBV28 and J usage is TRBJ2-2; the match to TRBD1 covers 8 bases. This CDR3 is 16 amino acids long. CDR1 and CDR2 from the germline V gene are MDHEN and SYDVKM. V was pared by 3 bases and J by 7 bases, with 10 bases of the junction left unmatched. The CDR3 DNA, read in part, is TGTGCCAGCAGTTTTAGTCAGGGGGCTCTGATCGGGGAG. This translates into CASSFSQGALIGE. The full-length CDR3 reads as CASSFSQGALIGELFF.

This clone has at least ten counts. The CDR3 end falls 3 residues outside the read, so it is completed with the germline J gene. The chain carries TRBV3-1 (or the pseudogene TRBV3-2) and TRBJ2-5; 11 nucleotides align to TRBD2. The CDR3 spans 16 residues. With V trimmed by 2 bases and J by 1 base, 3 bases remained unmatched. The germline V gene has CDR1 LGHDT and CDR2 YNNKEL (reference sequence). CDR3 DNA, as far as it was read: TGTGCCAGCAGCCAATCCGGGACTAGCGGCCAAGAGACC. Translating it yields CASSQSGTSGQET. The full CDR3 reads CASSQSGTSGQETQYF.

This clone occurred many times. The sequence runs out 3 residues before the end of the CDR3; the remainder is reconstructed from the germline J gene. The chain is built from TRBV29-1 and TRBJ1-2; D is ambiguous. Germline V gives CDR1 SQVTM, CDR2 ANQGSEA. The CDR3 contains 12 residues. V was cut by 4 bases and J by 0 bases, with 6 bases left in between. CDR3 DNA, as far as it was read: TGCAGCGTTGTACTTCCTAACTATGGC. Translation gives CSVVLPNYG. From start to end, the CDR3 is CSVVLPNYGYTF.